This record looks at one TCR beta chain sequence and its context. Data came from immunoSEQ multiplex PCR; TCRdb stores just in-frame clones and leaves some out. Altogether about 310,000 clones are present, roughly 79% being singletons, with the ten largest covering roughly 6.3%. Germline assignment: CDR1 SGHAT and CDR2 FQDESV (reference sequence). The CDR3 is made up of 15 amino acids. Trimming cost V 5 bases and J 1 base, with 11 bases left between them. The data were taken from a study of cytotoxic CD8 clonotypes in ibrutinib-treated CLL. The sample in question was PBMCs, obtained before ibrutinib treatment. The receptor's source is a human donor with chronic lymphocytic leukemia. The chain couples TRBV11-1 to TRBJ2-2; perhaps TRBD1 as D (5 bases). The CDR3 sequence: CASSKGNRNTGELFF. CDR3 sequence (DNA): TGTGCCAGCAGCAAGGGGAACAGGAACACCGGGGAGCTGTTTTTT.